These 18 T cell receptor beta chains were sequenced from one sample in a study of T-cell memory formation after mild COVID-19. TCRdb redid the calling of the 5' RACE reads with MiXCR, one entry per CDR3 protein. The sample contains about 620,000 distinct CDR3 sequences, approximately 18% of which appear only once. The specimen was PBMCs or a T cell subset sorted from them (not recorded which). The receptors stem from an adult woman who had mild COVID-19 (a few samples of this study predate the infection). Cell type and time point are not known.

V and J are TRBV29-1 and TRBJ2-7, with a weak D call TRBD1 (5 bases). CDR1 SQVTM and CDR2 ANQGSEA come from the germline V gene. The CDR3 runs 12 residues. V was cut by 0 bases and J by 5 bases, with 8 bases left in between. The CDR3 DNA reads TGCAGCGTTGAAGATCAGGGTGACGAGCAGTACTTC. Its protein product is CSVEDQGDEQYF.

At least ten counts were recorded for this clonotype. The CDR3 nucleotides are TGTGCCAGCACCGCCTCCAAACTAGCGGGAGTGGTCTTGGGGAATGAGCAGTTCTTC. The encoded protein is CASTASKLAGVVLGNEQFF. This rearrangement joins TRBV6-2 or TRBV6-3 to TRBJ2-1; 11 bases map to TRBD2. The length of the CDR3 is 19 residues. The J segment lost 7 bases and the V segment lost 7 bases, leaving 21 bases of the junction unmatched. Looked up from germline, CDR1 is MNHEY and CDR2 is SVGEGT.

This clonotype was seen more than once but under ten times. The chain is built from TRBV19 and TRBJ1-6; no clear D gene. This CDR3 has 12 amino acids. Germline CDR1 is LNHDA and CDR2 is SQIVND (reference sequence). Trimming stripped 4 bases from V and 5 bases from J, with 3 bases between. In nucleotides, the CDR3 is TGTGCCAGTAGTACCGATAATTCACCCCTCCACTTT. Translation: CASSTDNSPLHF.

The chain employs TRBV7-3 and TRBJ2-7, with D perhaps being TRBD1 or TRBD2 (5 bases each). CDR3 length: 13 residues. Germline assignment: CDR1 SGHTA and CDR2 FQGTGA. Trimming left V 5 bases short and J 7 bases short, with 15 bases between. The CDR3: CASSPGTPREQYF. In DNA, the CDR3 is TGTGCCAGCAGCCCCGGGACCCCGCGAGAGCAGTACTTC.

The chain is built from TRBV7-2 and TRBJ1-2; TRBD1 matches at 12 bases. Trimming at V came to 5 bases and at J to 7 bases, leaving 11 bases not matched to a gene. CDR3 length: 16 amino acids. CDR1 and CDR2 (germline): SGHTA, FQGNSA. CDR3 residues: CASSRTPGQGALGYTF. The CDR3, as DNA: TGTGCCAGCAGCCGAACACCGGGACAGGGGGCGCTTGGCTACACCTTC.

The chain has TRBV18 and TRBJ2-7; TRBD2 aligns across 12 bases. CDR3 size: 15 residues. Germline values: CDR1 KGHSH, CDR2 LQKENI. J was trimmed by 4 bases and V by 0 bases; bases with no gene match: 1. DNA for the CDR3: TGTGCCAGCTCACCACCGGGACTAGCGGGTTACGAGCAGTACTTC. Translation gives CASSPPGLAGYEQYF.

This clonotype turned up a few times. The chain couples TRBV29-1 to TRBJ2-1; D is unresolved. Germline CDR1 and CDR2: SQVTM and ANQGSEA. V lost 6 bases, J lost 9 bases, and 9 bases lay in between. The CDR3 runs to 10 residues. CDR3 protein: CSVVGIEQFF. Written as DNA, the CDR3 is TGCAGCGTGGTCGGCATTGAGCAGTTCTTC.

The sample holds a few counts of this clonotype. The CDR3, as DNA: TGTGCCAGCAGTTACTCCGGGCAGGGCGGATCACCCCTCCACTTT. Translated, it gives CASSYSGQGGSPLHF. The rearrangement links TRBV6-5 to TRBJ1-6; TRBD1 might be the D (5 bases). The CDR3 runs 15 residues. Trimming took 0 bases from V and 10 from J, leaving 13 bases between them. CDR1 is MNHEY and CDR2 is SVGAGI in the germline V gene.

This clonotype was seen only a few times. The chain is built from TRBV5-1 and TRBJ2-3, with D perhaps matching TRBD2 (6 bases). CDR1 and CDR2 (germline): SGHRS, YFSETQ. V lost 4 bases, J lost 6 bases, and 15 bases lay in between. CDR3 length: 14 amino acids. The CDR3 is CASSGGLQRDTQYF. The CDR3 nucleotides read TGCGCCAGCAGCGGGGGACTCCAGAGGGATACGCAGTATTTT.

The genes are TRBV12-3 or TRBV12-4 and TRBJ2-3; tentative D call: TRBD1 (6 bases). This CDR3 has 16 amino acids. V lost 4 bases and J lost 1, with 15 bases in between. CDR3 residues: CASSSQAGVGTDTQYF. CDR3 nucleotide sequence: TGTGCCAGCAGTTCGCAAGCAGGGGTAGGCACAGATACGCAGTATTTT.

This clonotype has a handful of counts. The chain combines TRBV19 with TRBJ2-7; D gene uncertain. This CDR3 is 13 amino acids long. Between the trimmed V and J ends, which lost 1 base and 5 bases, there was a span of 9 bases. Germline V CDR1 and CDR2: LNHDA, SQIVND (reference sequence). CDR3 coding DNA: TGTGCCAGTAGTATAGGCTATCTCAACGAGCAGTACTTC. It specifies CASSIGYLNEQYF.

This clonotype was found many times. The CDR3 DNA reads TGCGCCAGCAGCGCCAGCTCCGGGACCCCCCGTGGGCAGTTCTTC. It yields the protein CASSASSGTPRGQFF. V and J are TRBV5-1 and TRBJ2-1; D may correspond to TRBD1 or TRBD2 (5 bases each). Germline-derived CDR1 and CDR2 are SGHRS and YFSETQ. CDR3 length: 15 residues. With 4 bases removed from V and 12 bases from J, the gap between germline ends came to 23 bases.

This clonotype was counted at least ten times. The genes are TRBV12-3 or TRBV12-4 and TRBJ2-7; no definite D call. V shed 3 bases and J shed 3 bases, with 9 bases lying between them. The CDR3 extends over 13 amino acids. The CDR3 DNA reads TGTGCCAGCAGTTTCGGTAGATACTACGAGCAGTACTTC. Amino acid sequence: CASSFGRYYEQYF.

The DNA for the CDR3 is TGTGCCTGGGGACTAGCGGCTGTTAGTGAGCAGTTCTTC. Its protein is CAWGLAAVSEQFF. The chain is built from TRBV30 and TRBJ2-1; TRBD2 agrees at 10 bases. Germline loops: CDR1 GTSNPN, CDR2 SVGIG (reference sequence). V shed 5 bases, J shed 9 bases, and the junction held 7 bases outside the gene matches. This CDR3 contains 13 residues.

This chain joins TRBV18 and TRBJ1-4; tentatively, D is TRBD1 (5 bases). Trimming shortened V by 4 bases and J by 0 bases, and 9 bases separated the two germline ends. The CDR3 sequence is 15 residues long. Germline V CDR1 and CDR2: KGHSH, LQKENI. The CDR3 here is CASSRDSATNEKLFF. The CDR3 bases are TGTGCCAGCTCACGCGACAGTGCAACTAATGAAAAACTGTTTTTT.

This rearrangement joins TRBV4-1 to TRBJ2-1; D unclear. Germline lookup yields CDR1 MGHRA and CDR2 YSYEKL. This CDR3 is 17 amino acids long. Trimming left V 1 base short and J 0 bases short, with 13 bases between. The CDR3: CASSQGETRVSYNEQFF. For the CDR3, the DNA is TGCGCCAGCAGCCAAGGTGAGACAAGGGTCTCCTACAATGAGCAGTTCTTC.

The CDR3 loop is CASSPADYYNEQFF. CDR3 bases: TGTGCCAGCAGCCCGGCGGACTATTACAATGAGCAGTTCTTC. The chain links TRBV11-3 to TRBJ2-1; a weak D match, TRBD2 (6 bases). The CDR3 loop spans 14 amino acids. CDR1 and CDR2 from the germline V gene are SGHNT and YENEEA. Trimming took off 5 bases at V and 4 bases at J, with 12 bases between the two ends. The full variable domain, its missing parts supplied by reference TRBV11-3 and TRBJ2-1, is EAGVVQSPRYKIIEKKQPVAFWCNPISGHNTLYWYLQNLGQGPELLIRYENEEAVDDSQLPKDRFSAERLKGVDSTLKIQPAELGDSAVYLCASSPADYYNEQFFGPGTRLTVL.

The chain joins TRBV7-9 to TRBJ1-2; D uncertain. The CDR3 is made up of 14 amino acids. V lost 7 bases, J lost 4 bases, and 16 bases lay in between. Germline V lookup: CDR1 SEHNR, CDR2 FQNEAQ (reference sequence). CDR3 sequence: CASTGRTPGYGYTF. DNA for the CDR3: TGTGCCAGCACCGGACGTACACCGGGCTATGGCTACACCTTC.